The clone carrying this TCR beta chain was seen at least ten times. The antigen remains undetermined. The sample is drawn from a study of CD8 T cells in ankylosing spondylitis. Quantitative 5'-RACE with molecular barcodes produced the TCR beta libraries. TCRdb reprocessed the 5' RACE reads with MiXCR, giving one entry per CDR3 protein. The sample holds 100,000 to 150,000 distinct CDR3 sequences; roughly a tenth are singletons and the top ten take roughly 3.3%. The CDR3 is 16 amino acids. CDR1 and CDR2 from the germline V gene are SGHTA and FQGNSA. The V gene end was trimmed by 5 bases and the J gene end by 6 bases; junction bases not matched to a gene: 12. Findings and limits, study-wide: Disease-associated clones were CD8+ and fairly uncommon in peripheral blood. Reports of some motif variants in reactive arthritis synovial fluid and blood predate this one. Ankylosing spondylitis blood appeared to carry a characteristic TCR beta motif of several highly homologous variants.

This receptor was obtained from a male donor with ankylosing spondylitis or in good health (not recorded which). This rearrangement joins TRBV7-2 to TRBJ2-4; 8 bases map to TRBD2. The sample comprised blood, either unsorted or a sorted T cell fraction (not recorded which). This chain's CDR3 is CASSPRIGGRTNIQYF. The CDR3 nucleotides are TGTGCCAGCAGCCCCCGTATTGGCGGGAGGACAAACATTCAGTACTTC.